Shown below are 30 T cell receptor beta chains from a single sample sequenced in a study of molecular identifiers for immune sequencing clone quantification. Each CDR3 protein gets one entry after TCRdb re-called the PCR reads with MiXCR. This table holds 490,000 or so distinct CDR3 sequences, 20% to 25% found once. Input material: naive CD8+ T cells from blood, with Jurkat cell RNA spiked in. Subset of the sample: FACS-sorted CD8+CD4-CCR7+CD45RA+ naive T cells. Receptors originate from a human donor in good health. Some libraries in this study had Jurkat cell RNA spiked in.

This clonotype was counted between two and nine times. The rearrangement joins TRBV6-5 to TRBJ1-3; 9 bases line up with TRBD1. Trimming at V came to 5 bases and at J to 4 bases, leaving 6 bases not matched to a gene. The CDR3 spans 15 residues. Germline V CDR1 and CDR2: MNHEY, SVGAGI. CDR3 protein: CASSAGTGTGNTIYF. In nucleotides, the CDR3 is TGTGCCAGCAGTGCCGGGACAGGGACAGGAAACACCATATATTTT.

The gene calls are TRBV7-2 and TRBJ2-7, with TRBD1 matching over 8 bases. J lost 2 bases, V lost 2 bases, and 8 bases had no gene match. The CDR3 runs to 16 residues. CDR1 and CDR2 from the germline V gene are SGHTA and FQGNSA. The CDR3 bases are TGTGCCAGCAGCTTACTGGGCGGGACAGGACCCTACGAGCAGTACTTC. Residues: CASSLLGGTGPYEQYF.

V gene TRBV27 combines with J gene TRBJ1-5; D is ambiguous. Trimming removed 1 base from V and 9 bases from J, with 10 bases in between. CDR1 MNHEY and CDR2 SMNVEV come from the germline V gene (reference sequence). The CDR3 consists of 13 residues. CDR3 amino acids: CASSLYLGRPQHF. The CDR3 region has the DNA TGTGCCAGCAGTTTATATCTAGGTCGGCCCCAGCATTTT.

This clonotype came up a few times. The gene calls are TRBV9 and TRBJ1-5; 8 bases align to TRBD1. Germline loops: CDR1 SGDLS, CDR2 YYNGEE. The V segment lost 3 bases and the J segment 2 bases; nucleotides outside the gene matches: 4. CDR3 length equals 15 residues. CDR3 residues: CASSAGGKGNQPQHF. DNA for the CDR3: TGTGCCAGCAGCGCAGGGGGCAAGGGCAATCAGCCCCAGCATTTT. The complete variable domain, with remaining parts taken from reference TRBV9 and TRBJ1-5, reads DSGVTQTPKHLITATGQRVTLRCSPRSGDLSVYWYQQSLDQGLQFLIQYYNGEERAKGNILERFSAQQFPDLHSELNLSSLELGDSALYFCASSAGGKGNQPQHFGDGTRLSIL.

This clonotype was seen only a few times. The J gene is TRBJ1-4, the V gene TRBV7-8; D remains ambiguous. V shed 10 bases and J shed 4 bases, with 16 bases lying between them. There are 14 residues in the CDR3. CDR1 and CDR2 from the germline V gene are SGHVS and FQNEAQ. DNA of the CDR3: TGTGCCACTGATCCCGAGGCGGGTAATGAAAAACTGTTTTTT. Translated, it gives CATDPEAGNEKLFF.

This clonotype was recorded at least ten times. The V gene is TRBV5-4, the J gene TRBJ2-7, with D possibly TRBD1 on 6 matching bases. Germline V lookup: CDR1 SGHNT, CDR2 YYREEE (reference sequence). V was cut by 2 bases and J by 2 bases, with 11 bases left in between. The CDR3 length is 14 residues. As DNA, the CDR3 is TGTGCCAGCAGCTTTGGGGGACAAACCTACGAGCAGTACTTC. This sequence encodes CASSFGGQTYEQYF.

This clonotype was found many times. The chain couples TRBV5-1 to TRBJ2-7; 9 nucleotides line up with TRBD1. Germline CDR1 and CDR2: SGHRS and YFSETQ. J was trimmed by 2 bases and V by 4 bases; bases with no gene match: 4. This CDR3 spans 14 amino acids. CDR3 DNA sequence: TGCGCCAGCAGCGCGGGACAGGGAGCCTACGAGCAGTACTTC. Its translation is CASSAGQGAYEQYF.

The chain recombines TRBV6-2 or TRBV6-3 with TRBJ2-3; 9 bases line up with TRBD2. Trimming cost V 0 bases and J 4 bases; bases outside gene matches: 5. CDR3 length: 16 residues. Germline V CDR1 and CDR2: MNHEY, SVGEGT. The DNA of the CDR3 is TGTGCCAGCAGTTACTCGACTGGACTAGCGTCAGATACGCAGTATTTT. Amino acids: CASSYSTGLASDTQYF.

DNA for the CDR3: TGCGCCAGCAGGTCGGATTATGAGCAGTTCTTC. Protein sequence: CASRSDYEQFF. V is TRBV4-3 and J is TRBJ2-1; D is ambiguous. Between the trimmed V and J ends, which lost 6 bases and 8 bases, there was a span of 8 bases. The CDR3 consists of 11 residues. The germline V gene has CDR1 LGHNA and CDR2 YSLEER.

This clonotype was counted only a few times. The chain links TRBV25-1 to TRBJ1-3; no reliable D call. The CDR3 runs to 14 residues. V shed 6 bases and J shed 2 bases, with 11 bases lying between them. Per germline, CDR1 MGHDK and CDR2 SYGVNS. The CDR3, as DNA: TGTGCCAGCAGAGCGCGTGGGCCTGGAAACACCATATATTTT. As protein: CASRARGPGNTIYF.

V gene TRBV27 combines with J gene TRBJ2-7, with D hard to call. Germline CDR1 and CDR2: MNHEY and SMNVEV (reference sequence). Trimming left V 5 bases short and J 0 bases short, with 11 bases between. The CDR3 runs to 14 residues. CDR3 protein: CASSHKGYSYEQYF. CDR3 DNA sequence: TGTGCCAGCAGTCATAAGGGATACTCCTACGAGCAGTACTTC.

This rearrangement joins TRBV6-5 to TRBJ2-7; D might be TRBD1 or TRBD2, each matching 6 bases. Germline CDR1 and CDR2: MNHEY and SVGAGI. V lost 10 bases, J lost 5 bases, and 24 bases lay in between. The CDR3 is made up of 15 amino acids. The CDR3 sequence: CATRPGAWVRDEQYF. The DNA for the CDR3 is TGTGCCACGCGCCCGGGGGCGTGGGTCCGGGACGAGCAGTACTTC.

On this clonotype itself: Compared with germline, one end of the junction differs, possibly owing to a read error. The rearrangement uses TRBV6-1 and TRBJ1-1; D is unresolved. The CDR3 loop spans 15 amino acids. The germline V gene has CDR1 MNHNS and CDR2 SASEGT. The CDR3 DNA reads as TGTGCCAGCAGCCTAGGGCGGACGATGAACACTGAAGTTTTCTTT. Its translation is CASSLGRTMNTEVFF.

This clonotype was counted many times. V and J are TRBV7-9 and TRBJ2-3, with D uncertain. The CDR3 consists of 18 residues. Per the germline V gene, CDR1 is SEHNR and CDR2 is FQNEAQ (reference sequence). V was pared by 0 bases and J by 6 bases, with 22 bases between. In DNA form, the CDR3 reads TGTGCCAGCAGCTTAGCTCACGGAGTTGGGGTAGACCCGGATACGCAGTATTTT. Its translation: CASSLAHGVGVDPDTQYF.

As to this clonotype: It may be a read error: a sequence one base away is much more abundant. The J gene is TRBJ2-7, the V gene TRBV6-5; either TRBD1 or TRBD2 may supply D (5 bases each). CDR3 size: 13 residues. The germline CDR1 and CDR2 sequences are MNHEY and SVGAGI. This chain's CDR3 is CASSEGRPYVQYF. The CDR3, as DNA: TGTGCCAGCAGTGAGGGACGTCCCTACGTGCAGTACTTC.

Many counts were recorded for this clonotype. The V and J genes are TRBV7-3 and TRBJ2-3; 13 bases agree with TRBD2. Germline V gives CDR1 SGHTA, CDR2 FQGTGA. With V trimmed by 6 bases and J by 4 bases, 4 bases remained unmatched. The CDR3 loop spans 15 amino acids. As DNA, the CDR3 is TGTGCCAGCAGTTGGACTAGCGGGAGTGCAGATACGCAGTATTTT. Its translation is CASSWTSGSADTQYF.

V is TRBV18 and J is TRBJ2-1, with D perhaps assigned TRBD1 or TRBD2 (6 bases each). The V end lost 2 bases, the J end lost 5 bases, and 13 bases lay between the germline ends. Germline loops: CDR1 KGHSH, CDR2 LQKENI. This CDR3 comprises 15 residues. Here the CDR3 reads CASSPGGLLDNEQFF. DNA for the CDR3: TGTGCCAGCTCACCAGGGGGGCTTCTCGACAATGAGCAGTTCTTC.

The chain recombines TRBV7-9 with TRBJ1-1; 10 nucleotides agree with TRBD1. The CDR3 runs 16 residues. The V segment lost 4 bases and the J segment 7 bases; nucleotides outside the gene matches: 12. CDR1 and CDR2 (germline): SEHNR, FQNEAQ (reference sequence). The CDR3 reads CASSSTPGQGILEAFF. Written as DNA, the CDR3 is TGTGCCAGCAGCTCGACTCCGGGACAGGGGATACTTGAAGCTTTCTTT.

The V gene is TRBV7-7, the J gene TRBJ2-3; D remains unclear. CDR1 is SSHAT and CDR2 is FNYEAQ in the germline V gene (reference sequence). The CDR3 length is 14 residues. The ends were cut back, 5 bases at V and 6 bases at J, with 15 bases in the middle. CDR3 sequence: CASSPGSPGDTQYF. The CDR3 bases are TGTGCCAGCAGCCCCGGGTCTCCTGGGGATACGCAGTATTTT.

Details on this clonotype: A read error may be the cause here, since a much bigger clone is one base away. This rearrangement joins TRBV12-3 or TRBV12-4 to TRBJ1-5; D might be TRBD1 (5 bases). V was pared by 6 bases and J by 2 bases, with 14 bases between. CDR3 size: 15 residues. CDR3 loop: CASSPGGYGNQPQHF. The CDR3 DNA reads TGTGCCAGCAGCCCGGGGGGGTATGGCAATCAGCCCCAGCATTTT.

The rearrangement links TRBV5-1 to TRBJ1-2, with D perhaps TRBD1 (6 bases). Trimming pared 0 bases from V and 3 bases from J, leaving 18 bases between. CDR1 and CDR2 (germline): SGHRS, YFSETQ. This CDR3 has 17 amino acids. CDR3 amino acids: CASSLVPQQGMDYGYTF. CDR3 DNA: TGCGCCAGCAGCTTGGTCCCCCAGCAGGGGATGGACTATGGCTACACCTTC.

This clonotype appeared a few times. This chain uses TRBV12-3 or TRBV12-4 with TRBJ1-5; D call uncertain. The CDR3 consists of 13 residues. V was cut by 6 bases and J by 4 bases, with 10 bases left in between. Here the CDR3 DNA reads TGTGCCAGCAGGGACGGAGCAAATCAGCCCCAGCATTTT. Protein sequence: CASRDGANQPQHF.

Notes on this clonotype: A read error may be the cause here, since a much bigger clone is one base away. The chain joins TRBV30 to TRBJ2-3, with TRBD1 identical over 9 bases. TRBJ1-5 matches the DNA end more closely, so the J call is doubtful. The CDR3 is made up of 12 amino acids. CDR1 is GTSNPN and CDR2 is SVGIG in the germline V gene (reference sequence). CDR3 bases: TGTGCCGGACAGGGGACGGTAGATACGCAGCATTTT. This sequence encodes CAGQGTVDTQHF.

In this sample, this clonotype turned up many times. The chain employs TRBV5-4 and TRBJ2-2; D is unresolved. The CDR3 spans 17 residues. The V end was cut by 9 bases, the J end by 5 bases, with 26 bases between. The germline V gene has CDR1 SGHNT and CDR2 YYREEE (reference sequence). Here the CDR3 DNA reads TGTGCCACCGACCGGCGCGAGGCGGCCACTCCAACCGGGGAGCTGTTTTTT. Translated: CATDRREAATPTGELFF.

This clonotype was detected many times. The V call is TRBV9, the J call TRBJ2-3; D remains ambiguous. Germline-derived CDR1 and CDR2 are SGDLS and YYNGEE. Deletions cut 5 bases from V and 0 bases from J, with 13 bases between. This CDR3 has 15 amino acids. CDR3 in DNA: TGTGCCAGCAGACCCTCGGGCGCTAGCACAGATACGCAGTATTTT. Its translation: CASRPSGASTDTQYF. Using reference TRBV9 and TRBJ2-3 for the parts outside the CDR3, the full variable domain is DSGVTQTPKHLITATGQRVTLRCSPRSGDLSVYWYQQSLDQGLQFLIQYYNGEERAKGNILERFSAQQFPDLHSELNLSSLELGDSALYFCASRPSGASTDTQYFGPGTRLTVL.

Only a few counts were recorded for this clonotype. This may arise from a read error, as a much more abundant clone is one base away. This rearrangement joins TRBV28 to TRBJ1-5; a weak D match, TRBD1 (5 bases). The length of the CDR3 is 15 residues. Germline CDR1 is MDHEN and CDR2 is SYDVKM. This CDR3 is CASSMTDSSNRPQHF. The CDR3 DNA is TGTGCCAGCAGTATGACAGACAGTAGCAATCGGCCCCAGCATTTT.

A word on this clonotype: One base away lies a much larger clone, so this may be a sequencing read error. CDR3 protein: CSVDVKGNTGAFF. The CDR3 DNA reads TGCAGCGTTGACGTGAAGGGGAACACTGGAGCTTTCTTT. The chain has TRBV29-1 and TRBJ1-1; weak D call: TRBD1 (5 bases). The germline gives CDR1 SQVTM, CDR2 ANQGSEA. The CDR3 covers 13 residues.

This clonotype appeared a few times. This sequence joins TRBV27 and TRBJ2-7; 12 nucleotides match TRBD2. With 4 bases clipped from V and 7 bases from J, the junction kept 14 bases outside the gene matches. The CDR3 length is 17 residues. Germline V gene sequence: CDR1 MNHEY, CDR2 SMNVEV (reference sequence). The CDR3: CASSSRLAGDGFREQYF. CDR3 nucleotide sequence: TGTGCCAGCAGTTCCCGACTAGCGGGGGACGGGTTTAGAGAGCAGTACTTC.

In its sample, this clonotype was seen many times. The chain couples TRBV6-1 to TRBJ1-5, with TRBD1 identical over 10 bases. The CDR3 has 16 amino acids. Germline V CDR1 and CDR2: MNHNS, SASEGT. With V trimmed by 6 bases and J by 4 bases, 9 bases remained unmatched. In DNA, the CDR3 is TGTGCCAGCAGGGAGGGGACAGGGGAGAATAATCAGCCCCAGCATTTT. It encodes CASREGTGENNQPQHF.

This clonotype has a single count. The chain carries TRBV15 and TRBJ2-5; 9 bases match TRBD2. The CDR3 is 17 residues long. Germline V gives CDR1 LNHNV, CDR2 YYDKDF (reference sequence). V lost 0 bases, J lost 4 bases, and 9 bases stayed unmatched. Here the CDR3 reads CATSRDLLSGSLETQYF. The CDR3 DNA sequence: TGTGCCACCAGCAGAGATCTCCTTAGCGGGAGTTTAGAGACCCAGTACTTC.